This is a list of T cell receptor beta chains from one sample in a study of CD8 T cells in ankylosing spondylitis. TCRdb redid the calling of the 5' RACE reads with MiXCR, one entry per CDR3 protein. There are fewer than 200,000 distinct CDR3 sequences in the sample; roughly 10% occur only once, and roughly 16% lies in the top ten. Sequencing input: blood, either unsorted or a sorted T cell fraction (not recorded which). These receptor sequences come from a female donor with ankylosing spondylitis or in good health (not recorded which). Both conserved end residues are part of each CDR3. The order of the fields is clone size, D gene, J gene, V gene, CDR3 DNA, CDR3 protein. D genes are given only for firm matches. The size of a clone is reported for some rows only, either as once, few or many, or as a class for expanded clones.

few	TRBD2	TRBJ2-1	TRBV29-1	TGCAGCCTTGAAGGACTAGCGGGAGGGCTAGGGACGGACAATGAGCAGTTCTTC	CSLEGLAGGLGTDNEQFF
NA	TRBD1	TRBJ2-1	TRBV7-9	TGTGCCAGCAGCTTAGAGGGGGCAAATGAGCAGTTCTTC	CASSLEGANEQFF
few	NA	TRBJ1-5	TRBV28	TGTGCCACCCTGAGAAGGGGCAATCAGCCCCAGCATTTT	CATLRRGNQPQHF
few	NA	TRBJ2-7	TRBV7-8	TGTGCCAGCAGTGGGGGCTCCAGCTCCTACGAGCAGTACTTC	CASSGGSSSYEQYF
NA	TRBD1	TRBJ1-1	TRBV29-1	TGCAGCGCAGGGGGCCAGAAGACTGAAGCTTTCTTT	CSAGGQKTEAFF
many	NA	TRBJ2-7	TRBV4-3	TGCGCCAGCAGCCAAGAATTTCGGGGCCCGAGCTCCTACGAGCAGTACTTC	CASSQEFRGPSSYEQYF
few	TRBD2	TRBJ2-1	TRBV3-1	TGTGCCAGCAGCCAGCGGTTAGCGGGGGGCTACAATGAGCAGTTCTTC	CASSQRLAGGYNEQFF
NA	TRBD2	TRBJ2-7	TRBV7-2	TGTGCCAGCAGCTTAACCCCTAGCGGGACCCCATATGGAGAGCAGTACTTC	CASSLTPSGTPYGEQYF
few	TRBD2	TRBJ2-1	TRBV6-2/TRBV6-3	TGTGCCAGCAGTTACCAGACTAGCGGGAGGGATGTAAATGAGCAGTTCTTC	CASSYQTSGRDVNEQFF
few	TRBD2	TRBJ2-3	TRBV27	TGTGCCAGCAGCCGGGGGGTCACAGATACGCAGTATTTT	CASSRGVTDTQYF
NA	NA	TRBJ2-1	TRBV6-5	TGTGCCAGCAGTTACAGCCGGAGCTCCTACAATGAGCAGTTCTTC	CASSYSRSSYNEQFF
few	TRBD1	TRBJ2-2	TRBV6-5	TGTGCCAGCAGTTCCGGACAGGTCCCTGGGGAGCTGTTTTTT	CASSSGQVPGELFF
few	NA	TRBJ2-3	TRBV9	TGTGCCAGCAGTGGCGGGCTAGCCGCAGATACGCAGTATTTT	CASSGGLAADTQYF
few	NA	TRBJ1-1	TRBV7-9	TGTGCCAGCAGCTCTGTTTATATGGTCACTGAAGCTTTCTTT	CASSSVYMVTEAFF
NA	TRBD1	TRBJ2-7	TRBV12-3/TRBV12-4	TGTGCCAGCAGTCCGACAGGGTCCCACGAGCAGTACTTC	CASSPTGSHEQYF
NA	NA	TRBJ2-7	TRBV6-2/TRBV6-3	TGTGCCAGCAGTTACACGGGAAGATCCGAGCAGTACTTC	CASSYTGRSEQYF
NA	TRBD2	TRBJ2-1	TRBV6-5	TGTGCCAGCAGTTCGTGGCTAGCGGGAGGTCATGGGGAGTTCTTC	CASSSWLAGGHGEFF
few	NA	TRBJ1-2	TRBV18	TGTGCCAGCTCACCGGACAGTAACTATGGCTACACCTTC	CASSPDSNYGYTF
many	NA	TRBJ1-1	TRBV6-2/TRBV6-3	TGTGCCAGCAGCCCATTCCGGGTTGAAGCTTTCTTT	CASSPFRVEAFF
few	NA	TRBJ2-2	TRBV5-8	TGTGCCAGCAGCTTGGCGTTTGGGGAGCTGTTTTTT	CASSLAFGELFF
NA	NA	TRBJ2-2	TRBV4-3	TGCGCCAGCAGCCAAGAGCGAAGCTCCGGGGAGCTGTTTTTT	CASSQERSSGELFF
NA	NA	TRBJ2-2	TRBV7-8	TGTGCCAGCAGCTTACGGGGGGCCGGCCGTGACACCGGGGAGCTGTTTTTT	CASSLRGAGRDTGELFF
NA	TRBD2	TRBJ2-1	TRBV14	TGTGCCAGCAGCCCCCAATTAGCGGGAGGGCCTGATGAGCAGTTCTTC	CASSPQLAGGPDEQFF
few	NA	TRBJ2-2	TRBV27	TGTGCCAGCAGTGGGGGAGGGAACACCGGGGAGCTGTTTTTT	CASSGGGNTGELFF
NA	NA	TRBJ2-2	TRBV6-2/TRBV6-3	TGTGCCAGCAGTTACTCGACTTCTTGGGCCGGGGAGCTGTTTTTT	CASSYSTSWAGELFF
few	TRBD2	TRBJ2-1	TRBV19	TGTGCCAGTAGTACGCCCCTCCCGGGAGGGCTTAATGAGCAGTTCTTC	CASSTPLPGGLNEQFF
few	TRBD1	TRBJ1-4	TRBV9	TGTGCCAGCAGCACATACGCAGGGGGAGGTGAAAAACTGTTTTTT	CASSTYAGGGEKLFF
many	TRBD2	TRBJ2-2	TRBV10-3	TGTGCCATCAGTGGCGGGCTAGCGGGAGCCCCCGGGGAGCTGTTTTTT	CAISGGLAGAPGELFF
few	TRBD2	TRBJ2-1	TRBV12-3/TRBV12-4	TGTGCCAGCAGTTTCAGCGGGAAAGTGGTTGAGCAGTTCTTC	CASSFSGKVVEQFF
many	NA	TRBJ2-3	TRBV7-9	TGTGCCAGCAGCGCCTCCGCAGATACGCAGTATTTT	CASSASADTQYF
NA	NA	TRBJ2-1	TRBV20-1	TGCAGTGCTAGATCTTTCGAGGGGCGAGAGCAGTTCTTC	CSARSFEGREQFF
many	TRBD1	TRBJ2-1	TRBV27	TGTGCCAGCGGAACAGGGGTTACTTACAATGAGCAGTTCTTC	CASGTGVTYNEQFF
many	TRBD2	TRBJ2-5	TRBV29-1	TGCAGCGTTGAAGGTGGGGGAGGGCCTCGGGAGACCCAGTACTTC	CSVEGGGGPRETQYF
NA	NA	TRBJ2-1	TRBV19	TGTGCCAGTAGTATGGGCAACTCCTACAATGAGCAGTTCTTC	CASSMGNSYNEQFF
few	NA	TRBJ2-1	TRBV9	TGTGCCAGCAGCGTAGGTATGACTGGATACAATGAGCAGTTCTTC	CASSVGMTGYNEQFF
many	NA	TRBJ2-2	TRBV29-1	TGCAGCCCCCGAGGCGGGTTTAGTACCGTGTTCGGGGAGCTGTTTTTT	CSPRGGFSTVFGELFF
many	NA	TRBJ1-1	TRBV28	TGTGCCAGCAGTTTTAGGAACACTGAAGCTTTCTTT	CASSFRNTEAFF
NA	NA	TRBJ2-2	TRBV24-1	TGTGCCACCAGGACGGACCGCACCGGGGAGCTGTTTTTT	CATRTDRTGELFF
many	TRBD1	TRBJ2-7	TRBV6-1	TGTGCCAGCAGTACCCGGACAGGGGAATCCTACGAGCAGTACTTC	CASSTRTGESYEQYF
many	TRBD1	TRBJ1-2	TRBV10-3	TGTGCCATCTGGCAGGGGGATGGCTACACCTTC	CAIWQGDGYTF
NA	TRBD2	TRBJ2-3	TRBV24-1	TGTGCCACCAGTGACCGGACTAGCGCCGTATCGGGTACGCAGTATTTT	CATSDRTSAVSGTQYF
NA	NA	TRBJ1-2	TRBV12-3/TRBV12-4	TGTGCCAGCACCCCTTCAATGGACAGAAACTATGGCTACACCTTC	CASTPSMDRNYGYTF
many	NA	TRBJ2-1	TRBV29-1	TGCAGCGGCCGGGGCTACTCCTACAATGAGCAGTTCTTC	CSGRGYSYNEQFF
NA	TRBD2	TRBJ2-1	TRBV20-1	TGCAGTGCTCGCTGGGGGGGGGAGCAGTTCTTC	CSARWGGEQFF
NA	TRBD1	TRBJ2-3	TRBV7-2	TGTGCCAGCAGCTTCTCACAGGGGACCACCACAGATACGCAGTATTTT	CASSFSQGTTTDTQYF
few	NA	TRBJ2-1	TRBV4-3	TGCGCCAGCAGCCAAGGGGGTCGTGGGCCCCGCCATTACAATGAGCAGTTCTTC	CASSQGGRGPRHYNEQFF
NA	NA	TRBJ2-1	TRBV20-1	TGCAGTGCTAGAGGGGACTGGCCCTACAATGAGCAGTTCTTC	CSARGDWPYNEQFF
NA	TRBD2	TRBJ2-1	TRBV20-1	TGCAGTGCTAGAGTAGCGGGAGGCTACAATGAGCAGTTCTTC	CSARVAGGYNEQFF
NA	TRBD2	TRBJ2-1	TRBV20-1	TGCAGTGCTCAAGGGACTAGCGGGAGGTTTTGGGACAATGAGCAGTTCTTC	CSAQGTSGRFWDNEQFF
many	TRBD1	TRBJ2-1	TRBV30	TGTGCCTGGACTTCGACAGGGGCCTACAATGAGCAGTTCTTC	CAWTSTGAYNEQFF
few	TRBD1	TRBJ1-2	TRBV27	TGTGCCAGCAGTCTCGGACAGGGGGTTTATGGCTACACCTTC	CASSLGQGVYGYTF
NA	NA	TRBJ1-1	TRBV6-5	TGTGCCAGCAGTTACTCGAGGGGAACTGAAGCTTTCTTT	CASSYSRGTEAFF
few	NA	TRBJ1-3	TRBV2	TGTGCCAGCGGCGAGGGACTTCGTTTAAACACCATATATTTT	CASGEGLRLNTIYF
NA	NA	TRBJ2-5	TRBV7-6	TGTGCCAGCAGCTTAACGTTGGCAGGGAGTCCACAAGAGACCCAGTACTTC	CASSLTLAGSPQETQYF
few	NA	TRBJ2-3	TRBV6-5	TGTGCCAGCAGTTACTCGAATGGCGGTGGAAGAGGAGGGGATACGCAGTATTTT	CASSYSNGGGRGGDTQYF
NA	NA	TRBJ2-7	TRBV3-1	TGTGCCAGCAGCGAGGACCACTCATCCTACGAGCAGTACTTC	CASSEDHSSYEQYF
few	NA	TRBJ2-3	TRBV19	TGTGCCAGTGCCGGGAACGAGGCAGATACGCAGTATTTT	CASAGNEADTQYF
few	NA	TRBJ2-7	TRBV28	TGTGCCAGCAGTATTAGGGGGGACGAGCAGTACTTC	CASSIRGDEQYF